This T cell receptor beta chain is drawn from a study of technical replicates of blood from several donors. Produced via immunoSEQ multiplex PCR; TCRdb's table is partial and in-frame only. The sample yields nearly 80,000 clones, 85% to 95% seen once. Germline V gene lookup returns CDR1 SNHLY and CDR2 FYNNEI. Trimming took off 6 bases at V and 3 bases at J, with 12 bases between the two ends. This CDR3 region has 13 residues. The material sequenced was T cells isolated from PBMCs. The chain recombines TRBV2 with TRBJ2-7; possibly TRBD1 for D (5 bases). The source of this sequence is a human donor in good health. CDR3 region: CASRIDQGYEQYF. The DNA of the CDR3 is TGTGCCAGCAGAATCGATCAGGGCTACGAGCAGTACTTC.